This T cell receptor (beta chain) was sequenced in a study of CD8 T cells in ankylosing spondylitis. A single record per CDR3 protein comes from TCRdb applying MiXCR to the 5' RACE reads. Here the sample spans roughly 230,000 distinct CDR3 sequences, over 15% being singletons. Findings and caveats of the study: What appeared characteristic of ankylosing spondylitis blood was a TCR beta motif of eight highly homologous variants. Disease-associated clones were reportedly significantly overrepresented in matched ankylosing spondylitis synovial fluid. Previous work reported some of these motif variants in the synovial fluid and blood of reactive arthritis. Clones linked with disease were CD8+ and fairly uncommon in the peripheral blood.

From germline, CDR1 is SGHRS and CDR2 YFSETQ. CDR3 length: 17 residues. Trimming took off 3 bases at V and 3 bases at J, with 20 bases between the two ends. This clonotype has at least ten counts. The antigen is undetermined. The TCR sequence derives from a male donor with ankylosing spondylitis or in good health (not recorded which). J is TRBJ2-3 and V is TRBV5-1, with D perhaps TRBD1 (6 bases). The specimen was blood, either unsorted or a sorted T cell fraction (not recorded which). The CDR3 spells CASSSSTGSLGTDTQYF. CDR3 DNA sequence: TGCGCCAGCAGCTCCTCGACAGGTAGTCTAGGTACAGATACGCAGTATTTT.